This T cell receptor (beta chain) was documented in a study of T-cell memory formation after mild COVID-19. At the level of the study: In these data, TCR clusters were largely donor specific. Whole-study results and caveats: CD4+ contracting clones were found mainly in CM and EM, and CD8+ ones in EMRA. While clones contracting from day 15 to 85 were balanced between CD4 and CD8, later expanders leaned CD4+.

TCRalpha and TCRbeta libraries used 5'RACE with constant-segment primers and UMIs. TCRdb recomputed calls from the 5' RACE reads with MiXCR, one row per CDR3 protein. The sample records 250,000 to 300,000 distinct CDR3 sequences, around 15% being singletons. On this clonotype: Antigen specificity is unknown.

This receptor was obtained from a young man who had mild COVID-19 (a few samples of this study predate the infection). Cell type and time point are not known. The sequenced sample consisted of PBMCs or a T cell subset sorted from them (not recorded which).

The CDR3 reads CASSSKGRETQYF. In DNA, the CDR3 is TGTGCCAGCAGTTCGAAAGGGCGGGAGACCCAGTACTTC. This chain links TRBV7-2 with TRBJ2-5, with D uncertain. Germline CDR1 and CDR2: SGHTA and FQGNSA. V was clipped by 6 bases and J by 5 bases, with 13 bases between them. CDR3 length equals 13 residues.